These T cell receptor beta chains were read from a single sample in a study of PD-L1 blockade in urothelial cancer. TCRdb's table, derived via immunoSEQ multiplex PCR, lists solely in-frame clones and lacks some. The repertoire has tens of thousands of clones, nearly 90% of them found once; the top ten carry around 1.5%. This material consisted of PBMCs, taken around atezolizumab (anti-PD-L1) treatment. All receptors come from a man between 60 and 75 years old with urothelial cancer. Both conserved end residues are part of each CDR3. Each record gives: V gene, J gene, D gene, clone size, CDR3 DNA, CDR3 protein. The D gene is left open where the match is weak. Rows may omit the clone size; those that give it use once, few, many or a size class.

V gene: TRBV28
J gene: TRBJ2-2
D gene: TRBD2
clone size: .
CDR3 DNA: TGTGCCAGCAGTTTAGTTCTGACTAGCGGCGCCGGGGAGCTGTTTTTT
CDR3 protein: CASSLVLTSGAGELFF

V gene: TRBV4-1
J gene: TRBJ2-5
D gene: .
clone size: once
CDR3 DNA: TGCGCCAGCAGCCAAGGGAGGCAGCAAGAGACCCAGTACTTC
CDR3 protein: CASSQGRQQETQYF

V gene: TRBV18
J gene: TRBJ2-2
D gene: .
clone size: .
CDR3 DNA: TGTGCCAGCTCACCGTTACAACGGACAGCTGCGAACACCGGGGAGCTGTTTTTT
CDR3 protein: CASSPLQRTAANTGELFF

V gene: TRBV2
J gene: TRBJ2-5
D gene: .
clone size: .
CDR3 DNA: TGTGCCAGCACCCTACTAGTTCTCCCAGAGACCCAGTACTTC
CDR3 protein: CASTLLVLPETQYF

V gene: TRBV5-4
J gene: TRBJ2-7
D gene: TRBD2
clone size: .
CDR3 DNA: TGTGCCAGCAGCTTTAGTGTCGGCGGGAGTGCCTACGAGCAGTACTTC
CDR3 protein: CASSFSVGGSAYEQYF

V gene: TRBV7-7
J gene: TRBJ2-7
D gene: TRBD1
clone size: .
CDR3 DNA: TGTGCTAGCAGCCGCGACAGGGGCTACGAGCAGTACTTC
CDR3 protein: CASSRDRGYEQYF

V gene: TRBV7-8
J gene: TRBJ2-7
D gene: TRBD1
clone size: .
CDR3 DNA: TGTGCCAGCAGCCCCCGGCGGACAGGCCTCTACGAGCAGTACTTC
CDR3 protein: CASSPRRTGLYEQYF

V gene: TRBV7-8
J gene: TRBJ1-1
D gene: .
clone size: .
CDR3 DNA: TGTGCCAGCAGCCGGACAGAAGGAACCACTGAAGCTTTCTTT
CDR3 protein: CASSRTEGTTEAFF

V gene: TRBV27
J gene: TRBJ2-7
D gene: TRBD2
clone size: .
CDR3 DNA: TGTGCCAGCCGGCTAGCGGGGGACAAGCAGTACTTC
CDR3 protein: CASRLAGDKQYF

V gene: TRBV15
J gene: TRBJ2-3
D gene: .
clone size: once
CDR3 DNA: TGTGCCACCAGCGGTGAACAGGCACCCACAGATACGCAGTATTTT
CDR3 protein: CATSGEQAPTDTQYF

V gene: TRBV20-1
J gene: TRBJ2-3
D gene: .
clone size: .
CDR3 DNA: TGCAGTGCTCCCGGGAGAATTACGCAGTATTTT
CDR3 protein: CSAPGRITQYF

V gene: TRBV18
J gene: TRBJ2-5
D gene: TRBD1
clone size: .
CDR3 DNA: TGTGCCAGCTCACTATATGGACAGGGGGGAGAGACCCAGTACTTC
CDR3 protein: CASSLYGQGGETQYF

V gene: TRBV6-6
J gene: TRBJ1-5
D gene: .
clone size: .
CDR3 DNA: TGTGCCAGCAGTTTACGACAGTCTAATAGCAATCAGCCCCAGCATTTT
CDR3 protein: CASSLRQSNSNQPQHF

V gene: TRBV2
J gene: TRBJ2-3
D gene: .
clone size: once
CDR3 DNA: TGTGCCAGCAAGAACCGGGACTGGGACACAGATACGCAGTATTTT
CDR3 protein: CASKNRDWDTDTQYF

V gene: TRBV28
J gene: TRBJ2-2
D gene: TRBD1
clone size: .
CDR3 DNA: TGTGCCATGCGACAGGGGGGCACCGGGGAGCTGTTTTTT
CDR3 protein: CAMRQGGTGELFF

V gene: TRBV7-2
J gene: TRBJ2-5
D gene: .
clone size: once
CDR3 DNA: TGTGCCAGCAGCTCCTACGGTGGGACCCAGTACTTC
CDR3 protein: CASSSYGGTQYF

V gene: TRBV30
J gene: TRBJ2-7
D gene: TRBD1
clone size: once
CDR3 DNA: TGTGCCCGCTCACCAGGGGGCTCCTACGAGCAGTACTTC
CDR3 protein: CARSPGGSYEQYF

V gene: TRBV7-8
J gene: TRBJ2-4
D gene: .
clone size: few
CDR3 DNA: TGTGCCAGCAGCTTAGTCGCAGGGATAAGGAACGAAGTGGACATTCAGTACTTC
CDR3 protein: CASSLVAGIRNEVDIQYF

V gene: TRBV1
J gene: TRBJ2-3
D gene: .
clone size: .
CDR3 DNA: TGCACCAGCAGCCAAGTTGGTATACGCGGGACTAAGCGCACAGATACGCAGTATTTT
CDR3 protein: CTSSQVGIRGTKRTDTQYF

V gene: TRBV28
J gene: TRBJ1-3
D gene: .
clone size: .
CDR3 DNA: TGTGCCAGCAGTTTATACAGGAACTCTGGAAACACCATATATTTT
CDR3 protein: CASSLYRNSGNTIYF